The present T cell receptor beta chain was sequenced within a study of OX40 agonist ivuxolimab in advanced cancers. Turning to the study itself: The eligibility criteria allowed prior anti-PD-1, anti-PD-L1 or anti-CTLA-4 therapy, and about 40% had some.

Sequencing used immunoSEQ multiplex PCR; TCRdb keeps in-frame clones, though not all of them. Of 50,000 to 75,000 clones in the sample, nearly 90% were seen once. Germline V gene sequence: CDR1 SGHAT, CDR2 FQNNGV. The CDR3 runs 16 residues. V was clipped by 2 bases and J by 0 bases, with 11 bases between them. Study results and caveats: Researchers report that CD8+ T cells had, on average, more expanded clones than CD4+.

Systemic immunosuppression or a history of autoimmune disease excluded patients. Researchers took blood at baseline, on cycle 4 day 1, and on cycle 7 day 1. Points on this clone: The target antigen is unknown.

Sample: CD4+ or CD8+ T cells sorted from blood, taken in a trial of the OX40 agonist ivuxolimab. The TCR was taken from an adult with an advanced solid tumor such as melanoma, head and neck, liver or kidney cancer. J is TRBJ1-3 and V is TRBV11-2; D remains ambiguous. The CDR3 DNA is TGTGCCAGCAGCTTAACTCGGATGAACTCTGGAAACACCATATATTTT. It translates to CASSLTRMNSGNTIYF.